This T cell receptor beta chain was documented in a study of beta chain features in type 1 diabetes (dated by TCRdb to between 2018 and 2020). At the level of the whole study: Patients and healthy donors did not differ in mean age, gender distribution, total cell number or subset yield. A total of roughly 99,000,000 sorted cells were examined across all samples, and the number of cells per subset was strongly correlated with RNA yield. The study compared the TCRB repertoires of sorted circulating CD4+ T cell subsets in recently diagnosed type 1 diabetes patients with those in matched healthy donors. Whereas all 30 or so donors provided naive and central memory subsets, regulatory and stem cell-like memory subsets were isolated from just 8 patients and roughly eight healthy donors. Broad study findings and their caveats: Because cDNA was sequenced instead of genomic DNA, highly expressing activated cells could be over-represented, though the groups showed no difference in activation or CD3 levels. Because small numbers of individuals were included in the HLA sub-analyses, any influence of HLA type on TCRB rearrangement was left unresolved. At VDJ recombination sites, patients with type 1 diabetes made fewer insertions and deleted more nucleotides, a pattern implying thymic rearrangement abnormalities. Type 1 diabetes patients showed a moderate but significant shortening of TCRB CDR3 length in all four CD4+ subsets. The naive, central memory and regulatory TCRB repertoires appeared to resemble one another more closely among patients than among healthy donors. Shorter templates might be favored by PCR, yet because patient and control samples were amplified and corrected together, any such skew would affect both groups equally.

Remarks on this clone: The antigen it recognizes is unknown. It has no much larger one-base neighbor in the sample; base qualities were not kept.

The entire isolated RNA was reverse transcribed using the High Capacity cDNA Reverse Transcription Kit, and thus expressed TCRB transcripts were sequenced. Survey-depth immunoSEQ sequencing was performed on stem cell-like memory T cell samples, with an average of roughly 930,000 total reads per sample. After sorted cells were lysed in RLT buffer, RNA was extracted with DNase-treated RNeasy Micro or Mini kits, with the choice depending on cell number. To prevent cross-contamination, each cell subset was processed individually, whereas patient and healthy donor samples were processed jointly. TCRB sequences were amplified from cDNA with the immunoSEQ multiplex PCR, producing 87-bp fragments spanning the CDR3 region. The amplicons were sequenced using the Illumina HiSeq platform. As for the original processing: Synthetic template baselines were used to correct PCR bias computationally, reads within Hamming distance 2 were collapsed, and singletons that could not be merged were discarded. Reads were aligned against IMGT so that V, D and J genes, CDR3 length and insertions or deletions at six rearrangement sites could be assigned. Within each subset, clonotype counts were normalized to sorted cell number, and only after that were true diversity and Gini coefficients computed with the tcR R package. The overlap coefficient, calculated on TCRB nucleotide sequences, was used to quantify repertoire sharing. Imported from immuneACCESS, the table was reduced by TCRdb to in-frame sequences with V and J called. These copies leave out some clones; in studies compared against another copy, an unresolved V gene accounts for under half, and the cause of the remainder is not known. V and J calls and clone size are those listed in that table; D and trimming were worked out from the DNA. Within this sample are about 15,000 clones, with approximately 47% of them counted one time only. Of the sample, roughly 0.56% is held by the ten largest clones.

Spanning cysteine to phenylalanine, the CDR3 consists of 16 amino acids. Only the CDR3 DNA is retained, 48 bases long and in frame from the first base. The germline ends are 13 bases apart after V is trimmed by 2 bases and J by 2 bases. In the germline V gene (reference sequence), CDR1 corresponds to SGHNT and CDR2 to YYREEE. A single peripheral blood draw of around 0.11 L on average was collected from each donor into heparinised tubes. Naive, central memory, regulatory and stem cell-like memory CD4+ T cells were sorted on a BD FACSAria II using a panel including CD45RO, CCR7, CD25, CD127, CD95 and CD27. All sorted populations exceeded 95% purity. PBMCs were separated immediately by Lymphoprep density gradient centrifugation and were stained directly, without being cultured. So that batch effects would be minimized, each experiment stained and sorted samples in pairs, pairing one healthy donor with one patient.

The receptor was derived from a woman between 40 and 55 years old in good health. Input material: stem cell memory CD4+ T cells from blood. The cell subset or site label of this sample denotes: stem cell-like memory CD4+ T cells. The V and J segments used are TRBV5-4 and TRBJ2-2; a weak D assignment points to TRBD2 (6 bases agree). The CDR3 here reads CASSLGGVVNTGELFF. The DNA is TGTGCCAGCAGCTTAGGCGGGGTAGTTAACACCGGGGAGCTGTTTTTT.